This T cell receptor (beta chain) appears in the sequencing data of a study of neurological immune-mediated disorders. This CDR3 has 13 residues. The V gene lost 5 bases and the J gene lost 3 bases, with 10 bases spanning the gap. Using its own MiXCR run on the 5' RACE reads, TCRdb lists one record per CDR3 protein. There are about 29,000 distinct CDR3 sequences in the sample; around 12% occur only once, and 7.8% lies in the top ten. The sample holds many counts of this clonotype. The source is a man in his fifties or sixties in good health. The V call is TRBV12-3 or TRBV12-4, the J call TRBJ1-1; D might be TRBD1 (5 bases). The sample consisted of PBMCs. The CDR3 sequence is CASSTTADTEAFF. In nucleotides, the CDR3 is TGTGCCAGCAGTACGACAGCAGACACTGAAGCTTTCTTT.